This TCR beta chain was identified during a study of Tregs in tolerant kidney transplant recipients (dated by TCRdb to the late 2010s). Notes on the research overall: The study applied TCRbeta sequencing to find donor-specific regulatory T cells before combined kidney and bone marrow transplantation and then followed those same cells after transplant. Beyond this particular receptor, the publication reports: PCR primers changed over time for some patients, so nucleotide-level comparison across those patients' samples was not possible. The study was constrained by small patient numbers, and validation of the findings is required in larger populations and under other immunosuppression protocols. Although technical replication error seemed to be minimal, the question of biological reproducibility was not addressed directly. Expanding Tregs with activated donor B cells appeared to identify the most biologically relevant and donor-specific TCRbeta repertoire. In tolerant patients, the expansion of donor-specific Tregs was greater than global Treg expansion, suggesting that the expansion was antigen-driven rather than nonspecific.

For TCRbeta CDR3 sequencing, genomic DNA from the sorted cells was extracted using the QIAGEN DNeasy Blood and Tissue Kit. High-throughput TCRbeta CDR3 sequencing, including PCR amplification with bias correction and internal controls, was performed commercially through immunoSEQ. Under the source paper's analysis protocol: Unique productive TCRbeta sequences were defined by CDR3 nucleotide sequence when primers matched and otherwise by CDR3 amino acid sequence together with Vbeta and Jbeta genes. To correct for sorting error, sequences found in more than one sorted population at a frequency ratio of 2:1 or less were discarded, and the remaining shared sequences were assigned to the population with the higher frequency. A sequence was defined as donor-reactive if the sequence was expanded at least 5-fold in CFSE-low cells compared with unstimulated cells and had a frequency of at least 0.01% in CFSE-low cells. Jensen-Shannon divergence calculated on the top 100 TCRbeta sequences ranked by frequency was used to measure repertoire divergence. For samples with multiple sequencing runs, sorting error was corrected in each run separately before the runs were combined. Not all clones reach the TCRdb copy of this immuneACCESS table, which keeps in-frame sequences only. Checked studies attribute under half of the gap to unresolved V genes and leave the rest unexplained. V, J and clone size are those of that table, while D and trimming were read from the DNA. Within this sample are tens of thousands of clones, with approximately 93% of them counted one time only. The ten largest clones take up 1.5% to 2% of the sample.

The germline ends are 12 bases apart after V is trimmed by 2 bases and J by 8 bases. Per the germline V gene, SQVTM is the CDR1 and ANQGSEA is the CDR2. CDR3 length: 12 amino acids, cysteine to phenylalanine. Here the CDR3 DNA is all that survives: 36 bases in frame from base 1. The transplants used related donors along with nonmyeloablative bone marrow transplantation, and in the human trials mixed chimerism was transient. Unstimulated Tregs (CD4+CD25+CD127-), CD4+ non-Tregs (CD4+CD25-), CD4 and CD8 cells were FACS-sorted from thawed PBMCs. Several combined kidney and bone marrow transplant recipients from the ITN036ST trial were included as patients, and samples were available only from these trial subjects. Healthy control blood was processed to PBMCs with a Ficoll density gradient and then cryopreserved, whereas patient PBMCs were collected both before and after transplant. Comments on this clone: The antigen this receptor binds is unknown. Base qualities are missing; no much larger clone stands one base away.

This sequence originates from a human patient who received a combined kidney and bone marrow transplant. The graft donor may be the source of some T cells after a transplant. The source material was CD4+ T cells from blood (PBMCs), sampled 12 months after the transplant. Rearrangement joined TRBV29-1 to TRBJ1-2; the D gene cannot be resolved reliably. The CDR3 in this case is CSVERSAGGYTF. The nucleotide sequence reads TGCAGCGTTGAAAGATCAGCCGGGGGCTACACCTTC.